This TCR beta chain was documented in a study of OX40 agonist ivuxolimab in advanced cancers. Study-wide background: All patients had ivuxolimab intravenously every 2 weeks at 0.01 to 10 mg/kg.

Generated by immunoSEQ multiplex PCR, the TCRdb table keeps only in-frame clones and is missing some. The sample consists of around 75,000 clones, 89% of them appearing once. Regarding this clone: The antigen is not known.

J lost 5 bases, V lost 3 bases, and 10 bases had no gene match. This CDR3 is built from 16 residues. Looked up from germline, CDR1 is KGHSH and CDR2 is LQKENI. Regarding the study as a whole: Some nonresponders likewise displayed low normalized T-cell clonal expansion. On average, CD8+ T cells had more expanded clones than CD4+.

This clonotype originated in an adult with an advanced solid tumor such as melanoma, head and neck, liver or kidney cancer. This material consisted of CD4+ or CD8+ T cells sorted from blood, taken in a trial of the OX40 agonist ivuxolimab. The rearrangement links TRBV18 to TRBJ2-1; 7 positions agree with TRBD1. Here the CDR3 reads CASSPIAGTANNEQFF. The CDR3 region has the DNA TGTGCCAGCTCACCTATAGCCGGGACAGCTAACAATGAGCAGTTCTTC.